A selection of T cell receptor beta chains follows, all from one sample in a study of T-cell memory formation after mild COVID-19. TCRdb fed the 5' RACE reads into MiXCR, producing one record per CDR3 protein. The sample carries almost 550,000 distinct CDR3 sequences, about a fifth recorded once. The sequencing sample was made of PBMCs or a T cell subset sorted from them (not recorded which). The receptors originated from an adult woman who had mild COVID-19 (a few samples of this study predate the infection). Cell type and time point are not known. The CDR3 runs from the conserved cysteine through the conserved F or W. D genes are given only for firm matches. Clone size is not always given. Where it is, it says once, few, many or a class for expanded clones.

clone_size | j_call | d_call | v_call | cdr3_aa | cdr3_nt
. | TRBJ2-7 | . | TRBV7-3 | CASSTTGSEQYF | TGTGCCAGCAGCACAACAGGGAGCGAGCAGTACTTC
. | TRBJ2-3 | TRBD2 | TRBV20-1 | CSARGTRLSDTQYF | TGCAGTGCTAGAGGGACTAGATTATCAGATACGCAGTATTTT
few | TRBJ1-2 | . | TRBV6-6 | CASTGINGYTF | TGTGCCAGCACCGGGATAAACGGCTACACCTTC
. | TRBJ1-1 | . | TRBV7-6 | CASSFWTNTEAFF | TGTGCCAGCAGCTTTTGGACGAACACTGAAGCTTTCTTT
. | TRBJ1-2 | TRBD1 | TRBV14 | CASSQYAGGGYTF | TGTGCCAGCAGCCAGTACGCAGGGGGCGGCTACACCTTC
. | TRBJ2-3 | . | TRBV6-6 | CASSRRLGGTDTQYF | TGTGCCAGCAGTAGAAGACTAGGCGGCACAGATACGCAGTATTTT
few | TRBJ2-2 | TRBD1 | TRBV7-3 | CASSLKRQGNTGELFF | TGTGCCAGCAGCTTAAAGCGACAGGGTAACACCGGGGAGCTGTTTTTT
many | TRBJ2-2 | . | TRBV4-1 | CASSQDHGGTPNTGELFF | TGCGCCAGCAGCCAAGATCATGGGGGGACCCCTAACACCGGGGAGCTGTTTTTT
few | TRBJ1-1 | . | TRBV4-3 | CASSQDRVQENTEAFF | TGCGCCAGCAGCCAAGATCGGGTACAGGAAAACACTGAAGCTTTCTTT
few | TRBJ2-5 | . | TRBV6-5 | CASSRVEETQYF | TGTGCCAGCAGCCGGGTTGAGGAGACCCAGTACTTC
few | TRBJ2-3 | . | TRBV7-3 | CASSPGSSISTDTQYF | TGTGCCAGCAGCCCCGGGTCCAGTATTAGCACAGATACGCAGTATTTT
. | TRBJ2-7 | . | TRBV5-1 | CASSLAQGRDEQYF | TGCGCCAGCAGCTTGGCGCAGGGGCGAGACGAGCAGTACTTC
. | TRBJ2-1 | . | TRBV7-9 | CASSVRTNEQFF | TGTGCCAGCTCAGTACGGACCAATGAGCAGTTCTTC
few | TRBJ2-5 | . | TRBV12-3/TRBV12-4 | CASSLGPSRKTQYF | TGTGCCAGCAGTTTAGGTCCTAGCAGGAAGACCCAGTACTTC
many | TRBJ2-3 | TRBD1 | TRBV29-1 | CSVWDREADTQYF | TGCAGCGTTTGGGACAGGGAAGCAGATACGCAGTATTTT
. | TRBJ2-1 | TRBD1 | TRBV5-1 | CASSSEGQGAWNEQFF | TGCGCCAGCAGCTCAGAAGGACAGGGGGCATGGAATGAGCAGTTCTTC
few | TRBJ1-2 | TRBD1 | TRBV14 | CASSLAGTGLYGYTF | TGTGCCAGCAGCCTCGCCGGGACAGGGCTCTATGGCTACACCTTC
. | TRBJ2-1 | TRBD2 | TRBV10-2 | CASSVRRDYNNEQFF | TGCGCCAGCAGTGTCCGTCGGGACTACAACAATGAGCAGTTCTTC
few | TRBJ2-7 | TRBD1 | TRBV5-1 | CASSLGQGIGTYEQYF | TGCGCCAGCAGCCTTGGACAGGGGATCGGTACCTACGAGCAGTACTTC
many | TRBJ1-1 | . | TRBV5-5 | CASSPPGTVNTEAFF | TGTGCCAGCAGCCCCCCCGGGACGGTGAACACTGAAGCTTTCTTT
few | TRBJ2-7 | TRBD2 | TRBV6-2/TRBV6-3 | CASSIGGSVDEQYF | TGTGCCAGCTCGATCGGCGGGAGCGTTGACGAGCAGTACTTC
few | TRBJ2-7 | . | TRBV6-5 | CARVPLTAHF | TGTGCCAGAGTACCTTTAACAGCGCACTTC
. | TRBJ2-1 | TRBD2 | TRBV18 | CASSPRLAGVDNEQFF | TGTGCCAGCTCACCACGTTTAGCGGGAGTTGACAATGAGCAGTTCTTC